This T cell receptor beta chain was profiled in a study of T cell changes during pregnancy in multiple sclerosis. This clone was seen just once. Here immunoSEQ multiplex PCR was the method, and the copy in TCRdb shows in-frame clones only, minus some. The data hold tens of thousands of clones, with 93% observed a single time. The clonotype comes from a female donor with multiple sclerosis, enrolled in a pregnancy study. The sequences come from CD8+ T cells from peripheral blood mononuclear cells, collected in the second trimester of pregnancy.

The CDR3: CASSPHPGQGSTEAFF. The CDR3 nucleotides are TGTGCCAGCAGCCCTCACCCGGGACAGGGATCGACTGAAGCTTTCTTT. This chain joins TRBV4-2 and TRBJ1-1; 9 bases are a match to TRBD1. The germline CDR1 and CDR2 sequences are LGHNA and YNFKEQ. V lost 4 bases and J lost 5; bases outside the gene matches: 11. The CDR3 has 16 amino acids.